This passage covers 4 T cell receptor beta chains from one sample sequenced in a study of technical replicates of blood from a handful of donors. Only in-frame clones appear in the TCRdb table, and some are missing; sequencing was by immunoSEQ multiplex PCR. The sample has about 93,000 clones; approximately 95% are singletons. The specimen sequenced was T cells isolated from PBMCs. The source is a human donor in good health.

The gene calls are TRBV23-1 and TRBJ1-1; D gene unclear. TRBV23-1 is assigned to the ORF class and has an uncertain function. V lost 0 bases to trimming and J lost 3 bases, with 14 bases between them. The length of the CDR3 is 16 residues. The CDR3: CASSQSSSEKDTEAFF. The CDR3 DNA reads TGCGCCAGCAGTCAATCCTCGAGCGAAAAGGACACTGAAGCTTTCTTT.

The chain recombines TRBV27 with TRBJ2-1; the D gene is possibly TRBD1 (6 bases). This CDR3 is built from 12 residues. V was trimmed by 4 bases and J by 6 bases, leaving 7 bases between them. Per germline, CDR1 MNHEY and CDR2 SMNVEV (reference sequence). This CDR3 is CASSSGVNEQFF. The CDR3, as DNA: TGTGCCAGCAGTTCAGGGGTCAATGAGCAGTTCTTC.

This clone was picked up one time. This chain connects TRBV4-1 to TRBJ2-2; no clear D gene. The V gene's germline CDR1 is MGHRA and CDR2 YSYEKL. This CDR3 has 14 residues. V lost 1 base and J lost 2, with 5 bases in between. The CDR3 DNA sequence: TGCGCCAGCAGCCAAGTTAGCAACACCGGGGAGCTGTTTTTT. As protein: CASSQVSNTGELFF.

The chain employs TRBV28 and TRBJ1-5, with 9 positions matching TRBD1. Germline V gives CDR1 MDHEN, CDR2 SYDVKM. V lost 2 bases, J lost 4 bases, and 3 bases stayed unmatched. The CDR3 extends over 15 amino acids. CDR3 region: CASSLATGGNQPQHF. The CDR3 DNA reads TGTGCCAGCAGTTTAGCGACAGGGGGAAATCAGCCCCAGCATTTT. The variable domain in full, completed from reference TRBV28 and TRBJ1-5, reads DVKVTQSSRYLVKRTGEKVFLECVQDMDHENMFWYRQDPGLGLRLIYFSYDVKMKEKGDIPEGYSVSREKKERFSLILESASTNQTSMYLCASSLATGGNQPQHFGDGTRLSIL.